This T cell receptor beta chain was observed in a study of blood T cells in healthy people across ages. Through a sample-barcoded 5' primer and a J-beta primer mix, a second PCR was run for roughly 7 to 12 cycles. Each CDR3 protein is one row after TCRdb ran MiXCR on the 5' RACE reads. This repertoire shows hundreds of thousands of distinct CDR3 sequences, about 30% found once; its top ten account for about 16%. The sample providers were healthy Caucasian people from Russia, aged roughly 6 to 95. Every donor provided 8.5 to 10 milliliters of peripheral blood. The germline CDR1 and CDR2 sequences are ENHRY and SYGVKD. CDR3 length equals 14 residues. This clonotype has only a few counts. A much larger clone lies a single base off, so this may be a read error.

The clonotype was recovered from an elderly woman in good health. The V gene is TRBV10-3, the J gene TRBJ1-5, with 8 positions matching TRBD1. Sequenced: blood. The CDR3: CAVSGDRGDQPQHF. The DNA for the CDR3 is TGTGCCGTCAGTGGTGACAGGGGCGATCAGCCCCAGCATTTT.